Presented here are 5 T cell receptor beta chains from one specimen sequenced in a study of control samples from healthy donors and cancer patients. The assay was immunoSEQ multiplex PCR, and TCRdb's table has in-frame clones only and misses some. Of 65,000 to 90,000 clones listed, 89% were seen once; the top ten hold approximately 9.4%. The specimen sequenced was PBMCs. These receptor sequences come from a woman aged 50 to 60 with colorectal cancer.

The V call is TRBV19, the J call TRBJ2-1, with TRBD2 matching 13 bases. The trim removed 4 bases at V and 8 bases at J, leaving 5 bases unmatched. The CDR3 is made up of 15 amino acids. Germline CDR1 LNHDA, CDR2 SQIVND (reference sequence). The CDR3 here is CASSTGLAGTHEQFF. The DNA of the CDR3 is TGTGCCAGTAGTACGGGACTAGCGGGGACGCATGAGCAGTTCTTC.

The gene calls are TRBV5-4 and TRBJ2-3; D is tentatively TRBD1 or TRBD2 (6 bases each). V was pared by 4 bases and J by 4 bases, with 16 bases between. Germline CDR1 SGHNT, CDR2 YYREEE (reference sequence). This CDR3 is 15 amino acids long. CDR3 protein: CASSPGQTGADTQYF. The CDR3 nucleotides are TGTGCCAGCAGCCCCGGACAGACGGGGGCAGATACGCAGTATTTT.

This chain uses TRBV4-3 with TRBJ1-4; no clear D gene. Germline V gene lookup returns CDR1 LGHNA and CDR2 YSLEER. There are 13 residues in the CDR3. Trimming took off 0 bases at V and 10 bases at J, with 9 bases between the two ends. CDR3 in DNA: TGCGCCAGCAGCCAAGATGAGGTGGGAAAACTGTTTTTT. Its protein product is CASSQDEVGKLFF.

The chain has TRBV10-1 and TRBJ2-3, with 10 positions matching TRBD2. The CDR3 totals 16 residues. CDR1 WNHNN and CDR2 SYGVQD come from the germline V gene (reference sequence). V lost 0 bases to trimming and J lost 2 bases; unmatched junction nucleotides: 2. The CDR3 sequence is CASSESGTSDTDTQYF. The CDR3 region has the DNA TGCGCCAGCAGTGAGTCCGGGACTAGCGACACAGATACGCAGTATTTT.

The V gene is TRBV6-2 or TRBV6-3, the J gene TRBJ1-2, with a tentative D call TRBD1 (5 bases). The CDR3 totals 15 residues. The V gene's germline CDR1 is MNHEY and CDR2 SVGEGT. V was cut by 2 bases and J by 7 bases, with 17 bases left in between. The DNA of the CDR3 is TGTGCCAGCAGTTACCCAAGGACAAAGATCGGTGGCTACACCTTC. Encoded protein: CASSYPRTKIGGYTF.